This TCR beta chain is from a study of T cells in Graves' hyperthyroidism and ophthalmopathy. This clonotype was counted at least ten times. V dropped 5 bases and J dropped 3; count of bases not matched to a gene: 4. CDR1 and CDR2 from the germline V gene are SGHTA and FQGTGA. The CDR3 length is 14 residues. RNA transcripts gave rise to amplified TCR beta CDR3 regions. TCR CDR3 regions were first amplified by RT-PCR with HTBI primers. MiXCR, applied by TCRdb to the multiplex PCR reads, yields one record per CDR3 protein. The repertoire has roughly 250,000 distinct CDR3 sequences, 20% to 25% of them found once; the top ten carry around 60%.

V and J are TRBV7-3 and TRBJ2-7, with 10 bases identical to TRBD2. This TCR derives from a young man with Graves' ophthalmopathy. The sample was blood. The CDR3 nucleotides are TGTGCCAGCAGCCTAGCGGGAGACGACTACGAGCAGTACTTC. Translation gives CASSLAGDDYEQYF.